The TCR beta chain under discussion was sequenced for a study of OX40 agonist ivuxolimab in advanced cancers. TCRdb's table, derived via immunoSEQ multiplex PCR, lists solely in-frame clones and lacks some. The sample includes 85,000 to 130,000 clones, roughly nine tenths of them seen just once. The source of this sequence is an adult with an advanced solid tumor such as melanoma, head and neck, liver or kidney cancer. Sequences were derived from CD4+ or CD8+ T cells sorted from blood, sampled in a trial of the OX40 agonist ivuxolimab.

The CDR3 DNA is TGTGCCAGCAGTTACTCGGGGACAGGGCCCGGGGAGCTGTTTTTT. Its protein is CASSYSGTGPGELFF. V and J are TRBV6-5 and TRBJ2-2, with 9 bases fitting TRBD1. This CDR3 spans 15 amino acids. Germline V gene data show CDR1 as MNHEY and CDR2 as SVGAGI. Trimming cost V 0 bases and J 6 bases; bases outside gene matches: 2.